The text below deals with one T cell receptor (beta chain). The method was immunoSEQ multiplex PCR; TCRdb's version includes in-frame clones alone and lacks a portion of them. The sample lists over 65,000 clones, about 86% occurring once. The sample comes from a study of OX40 agonist ivuxolimab in advanced cancers. About the study: The treatment was a fully human IgG2 OX40 agonist, ivuxolimab. Intravenous ivuxolimab at 0.01 to 10 mg/kg was given to patients every 2 weeks.

The germline V gene has CDR1 SGHVS and CDR2 FNYEAQ. The length of the CDR3 is 14 residues. V was trimmed by 4 bases and J by 1 base, leaving 10 bases between them. The sequencing here drew on CD4+ or CD8+ T cells sorted from blood, taken in a trial of the OX40 agonist ivuxolimab. The sequence derives from an adult with an advanced solid tumor such as melanoma, head and neck, liver or kidney cancer. The chain is built from TRBV7-6 and TRBJ1-1; no definite D call. This chain's CDR3 is CASSSGGENTEAFF. The CDR3 region has the DNA TGTGCCAGCAGCTCCGGTGGAGAGAACACTGAAGCTTTCTTT.